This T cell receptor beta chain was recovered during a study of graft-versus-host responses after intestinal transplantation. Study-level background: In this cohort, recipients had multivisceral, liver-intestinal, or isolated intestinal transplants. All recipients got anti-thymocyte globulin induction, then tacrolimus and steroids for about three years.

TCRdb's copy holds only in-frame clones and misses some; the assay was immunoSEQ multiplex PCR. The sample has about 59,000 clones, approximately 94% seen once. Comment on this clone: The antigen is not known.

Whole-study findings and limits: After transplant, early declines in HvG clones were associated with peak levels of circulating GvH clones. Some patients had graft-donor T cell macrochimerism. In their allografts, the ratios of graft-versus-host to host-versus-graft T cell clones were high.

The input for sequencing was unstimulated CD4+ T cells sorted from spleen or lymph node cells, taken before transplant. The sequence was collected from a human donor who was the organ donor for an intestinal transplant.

CDR3 amino acids: CASSFTGGEKLFF. In DNA form, the CDR3 reads TGTGCCAGCAGCTTTACGGGCGGGGAAAAACTGTTTTTT. V and J are TRBV7-2 and TRBJ1-4; D ambiguous. In germline, CDR1 is SGHTA, CDR2 FQGNSA. V lost 3 bases and J 8 bases, leaving 10 bases between the germline ends. The CDR3 contains 13 residues. The variable domain in full, with the rest retrieved from reference TRBV7-2 and TRBJ1-4, is GAGVSQSPSNKVTEKGKDVELRCDPISGHTALYWYRQSLGQGLEFLIYFQGNSAPDKSGLPSDRFSAERTGGSVSTLTIQRTQQEDSAVYLCASSFTGGEKLFFGSGTQLSVL.